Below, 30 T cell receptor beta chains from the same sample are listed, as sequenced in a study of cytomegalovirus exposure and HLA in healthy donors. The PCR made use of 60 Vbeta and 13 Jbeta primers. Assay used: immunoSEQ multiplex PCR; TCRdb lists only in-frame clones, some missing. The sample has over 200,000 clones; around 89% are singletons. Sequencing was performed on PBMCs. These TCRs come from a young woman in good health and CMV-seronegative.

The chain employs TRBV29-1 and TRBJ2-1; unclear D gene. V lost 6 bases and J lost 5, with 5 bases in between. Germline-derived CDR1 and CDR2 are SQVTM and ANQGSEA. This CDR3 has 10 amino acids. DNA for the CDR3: TGCAGCGTGCAGGACAATGAGCAGTTCTTC. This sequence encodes CSVQDNEQFF.

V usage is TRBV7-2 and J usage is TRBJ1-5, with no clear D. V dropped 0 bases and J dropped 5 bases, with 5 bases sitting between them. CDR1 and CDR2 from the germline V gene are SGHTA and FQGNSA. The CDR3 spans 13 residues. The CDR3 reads CASSLAGDQPQHF. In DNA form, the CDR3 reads TGTGCCAGCAGCTTAGCCGGGGATCAGCCCCAGCATTTT.

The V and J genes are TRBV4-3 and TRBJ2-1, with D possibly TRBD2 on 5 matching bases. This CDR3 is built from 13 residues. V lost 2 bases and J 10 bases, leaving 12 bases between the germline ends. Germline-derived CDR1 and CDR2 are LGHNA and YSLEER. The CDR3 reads CASSQMGTREQFF. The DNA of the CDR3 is TGCGCCAGCAGCCAAATGGGTACTAGAGAGCAGTTCTTC.

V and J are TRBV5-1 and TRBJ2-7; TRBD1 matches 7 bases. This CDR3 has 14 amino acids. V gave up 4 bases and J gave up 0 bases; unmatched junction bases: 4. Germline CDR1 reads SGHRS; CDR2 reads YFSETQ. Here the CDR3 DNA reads TGCGCCAGCAGCGGACAGGATTACTCCTACGAGCAGTACTTC. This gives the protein CASSGQDYSYEQYF.

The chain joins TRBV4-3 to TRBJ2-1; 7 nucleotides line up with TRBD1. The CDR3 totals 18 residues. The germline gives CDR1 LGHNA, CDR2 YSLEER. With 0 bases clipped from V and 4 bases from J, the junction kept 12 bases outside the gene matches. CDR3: CASSQEASGTDVYNEQFF. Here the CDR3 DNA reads TGCGCCAGCAGCCAAGAAGCTTCCGGGACAGACGTTTACAATGAGCAGTTCTTC.

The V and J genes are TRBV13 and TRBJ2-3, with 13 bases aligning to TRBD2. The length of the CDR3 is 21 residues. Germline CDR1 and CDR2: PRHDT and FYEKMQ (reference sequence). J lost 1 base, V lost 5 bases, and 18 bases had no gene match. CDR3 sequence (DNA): TGTGCCAGCAGCACCCTCCCGGGGACTAGCGGGATTACGACGGGCACAGATACGCAGTATTTT. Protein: CASSTLPGTSGITTGTDTQYF.

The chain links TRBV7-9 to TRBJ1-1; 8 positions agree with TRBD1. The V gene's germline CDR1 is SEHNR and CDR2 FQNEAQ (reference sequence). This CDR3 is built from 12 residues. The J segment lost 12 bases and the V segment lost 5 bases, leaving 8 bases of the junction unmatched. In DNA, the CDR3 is TGTGCCAGCAGCCTACTGACAGGGGTAACTTTCTTT. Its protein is CASSLLTGVTFF.

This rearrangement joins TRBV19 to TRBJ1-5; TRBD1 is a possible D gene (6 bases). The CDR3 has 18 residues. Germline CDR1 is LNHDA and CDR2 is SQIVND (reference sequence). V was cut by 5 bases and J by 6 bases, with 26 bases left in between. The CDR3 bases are TGTGCCAGTAGTGCCCGAGGGGGGGCGACCGTCTGGAGTCAGCCCCAGCATTTT. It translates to CASSARGGATVWSQPQHF.

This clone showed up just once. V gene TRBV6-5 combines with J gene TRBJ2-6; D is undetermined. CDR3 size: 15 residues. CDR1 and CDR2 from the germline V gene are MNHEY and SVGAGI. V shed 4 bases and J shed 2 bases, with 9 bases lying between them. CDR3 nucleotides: TGTGCCAGCAGTTCCCTTCCCCCTGGGGCCAACGTCCTGACTTTC. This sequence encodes CASSSLPPGANVLTF.

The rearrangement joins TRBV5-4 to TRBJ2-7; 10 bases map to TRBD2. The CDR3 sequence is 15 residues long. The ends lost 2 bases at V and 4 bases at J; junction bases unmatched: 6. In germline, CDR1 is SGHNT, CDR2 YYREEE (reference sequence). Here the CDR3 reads CASSFDLAGVYEQYF. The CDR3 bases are TGTGCCAGCAGCTTTGACCTAGCGGGAGTTTACGAGCAGTACTTC.

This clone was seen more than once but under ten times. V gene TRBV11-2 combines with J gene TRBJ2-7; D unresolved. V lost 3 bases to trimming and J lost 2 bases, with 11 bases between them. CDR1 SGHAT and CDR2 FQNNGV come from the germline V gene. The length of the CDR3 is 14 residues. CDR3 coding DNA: TGTGCCAGCAGCTTGCCCCCGAGGACCTACGAGCAGTACTTC. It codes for CASSLPPRTYEQYF.

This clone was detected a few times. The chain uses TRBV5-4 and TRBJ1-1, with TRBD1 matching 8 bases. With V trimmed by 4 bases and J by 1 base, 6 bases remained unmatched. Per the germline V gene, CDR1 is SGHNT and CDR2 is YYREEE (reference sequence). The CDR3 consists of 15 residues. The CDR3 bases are TGTGCCAGCAGCCTAAAAGGACAGGGGAACACTGAAGCTTTCTTT. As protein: CASSLKGQGNTEAFF.

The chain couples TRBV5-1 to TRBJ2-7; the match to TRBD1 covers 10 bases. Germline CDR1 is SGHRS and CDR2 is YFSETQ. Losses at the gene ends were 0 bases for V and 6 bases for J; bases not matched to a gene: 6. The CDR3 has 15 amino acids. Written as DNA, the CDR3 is TGCGCCAGCAGCTTGGCTCCGGGACAGGGGCCCGAGCAGTACTTC. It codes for CASSLAPGQGPEQYF.

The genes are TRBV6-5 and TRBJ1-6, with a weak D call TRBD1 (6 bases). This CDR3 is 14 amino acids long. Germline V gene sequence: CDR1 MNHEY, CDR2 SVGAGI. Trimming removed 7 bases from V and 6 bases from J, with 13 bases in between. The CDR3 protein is CASTPQGPNSPLHF. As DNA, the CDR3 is TGTGCCAGCACTCCACAGGGTCCTAATTCACCCCTCCACTTT.

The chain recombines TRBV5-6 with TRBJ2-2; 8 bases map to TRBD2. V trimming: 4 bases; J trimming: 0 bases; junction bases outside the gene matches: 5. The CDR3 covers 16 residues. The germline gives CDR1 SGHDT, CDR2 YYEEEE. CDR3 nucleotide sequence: TGTGCCAGCAGCGAAACGGGGGGGACGAACACCGGGGAGCTGTTTTTT. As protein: CASSETGGTNTGELFF. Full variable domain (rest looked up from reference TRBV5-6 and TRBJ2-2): DAGVTQSPTHLIKTRGQQVTLRCSPKSGHDTVSWYQQALGQGPQFIFQYYEEEERQRGNFPDRFSGHQFPNYSSELNVNALLLGDSALYLCASSETGGTNTGELFFGEGSRLTVL.

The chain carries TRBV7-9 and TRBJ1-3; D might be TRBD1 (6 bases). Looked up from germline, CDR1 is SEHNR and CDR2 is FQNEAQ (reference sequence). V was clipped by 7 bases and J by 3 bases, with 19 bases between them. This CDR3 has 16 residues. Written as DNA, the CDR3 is TGTGCCAGCACCCAACAGGGAAGAAGAGGTGGAAACACCATATATTTT. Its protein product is CASTQQGRRGGNTIYF.

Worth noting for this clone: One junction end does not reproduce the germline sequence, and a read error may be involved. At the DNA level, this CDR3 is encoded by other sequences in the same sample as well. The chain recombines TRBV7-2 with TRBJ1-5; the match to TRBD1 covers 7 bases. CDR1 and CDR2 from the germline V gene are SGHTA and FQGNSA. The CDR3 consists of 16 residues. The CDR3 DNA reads TGTGCCAGTAGCTTAGTGACAGGGTGTACTAGGGAGCCCCAGCATTTT. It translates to CASSLVTGCTREPQHF.

The CDR3 reads CASSSTLGTGLTNYGYTF. Here the CDR3 DNA reads TGTGCCAGCAGCTCTACATTAGGGACAGGCCTAACTAACTATGGCTACACCTTC. The chain employs TRBV5-5 and TRBJ1-2; 8 bases are shared with TRBD1. The CDR3 runs 18 residues. CDR1 SGHKS and CDR2 YYEKEE come from the germline V gene (reference sequence). Unmatched junction bases numbered 13, after V lost 3 bases and J lost 0 bases.

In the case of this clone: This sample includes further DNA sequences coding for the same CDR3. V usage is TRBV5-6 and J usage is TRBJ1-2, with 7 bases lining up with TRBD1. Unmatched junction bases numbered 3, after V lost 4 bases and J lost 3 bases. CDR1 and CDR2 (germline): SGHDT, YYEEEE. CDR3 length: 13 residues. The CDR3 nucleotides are TGTGCCAGCAGCCCTACAGGGGACTATGGCTACACCTTC. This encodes CASSPTGDYGYTF. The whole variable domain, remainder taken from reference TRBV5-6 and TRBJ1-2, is DAGVTQSPTHLIKTRGQQVTLRCSPKSGHDTVSWYQQALGQGPQFIFQYYEEEERQRGNFPDRFSGHQFPNYSSELNVNALLLGDSALYLCASSPTGDYGYTFGSGTRLTVV.

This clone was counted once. The CDR3 protein is CASSYALTSNTQYF. In DNA form, the CDR3 reads TGTGCCAGCAGTTACGCGCTCACGAGTAATACGCAGTATTTT. The rearrangement uses TRBV6-5 and TRBJ2-3; D unresolved. Trimming stripped 2 bases from V and 7 bases from J, with 13 bases between. Germline V gene lookup returns CDR1 MNHEY and CDR2 SVGAGI. CDR3 length equals 14 residues.

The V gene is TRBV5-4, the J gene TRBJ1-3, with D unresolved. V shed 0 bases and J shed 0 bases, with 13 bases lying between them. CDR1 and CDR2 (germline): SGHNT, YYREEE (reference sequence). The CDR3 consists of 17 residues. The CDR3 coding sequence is TGTGCCAGCAGCTTGGTAGGGTACGGACTCTCTGGAAACACCATATATTTT. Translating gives CASSLVGYGLSGNTIYF. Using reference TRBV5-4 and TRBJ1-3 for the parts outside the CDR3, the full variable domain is ETGVTQSPTHLIKTRGQQVTLRCSSQSGHNTVSWYQQALGQGPQFIFQYYREEENGRGNFPPRFSGLQFPNYSSELNVNALELDDSALYLCASSLVGYGLSGNTIYFGEGSWLTVV.

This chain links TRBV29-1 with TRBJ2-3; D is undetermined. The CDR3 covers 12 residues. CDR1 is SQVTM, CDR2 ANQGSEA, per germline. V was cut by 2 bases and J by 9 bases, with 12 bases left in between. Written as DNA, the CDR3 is TGCAGCGTTGAAATTCACACCAGGACGCAGTATTTT. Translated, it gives CSVEIHTRTQYF.

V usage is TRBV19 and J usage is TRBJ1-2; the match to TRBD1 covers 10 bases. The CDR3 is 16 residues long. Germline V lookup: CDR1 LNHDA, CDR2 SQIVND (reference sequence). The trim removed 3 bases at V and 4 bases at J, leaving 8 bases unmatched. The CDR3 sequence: CASSMETGGTVYGYTF. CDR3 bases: TGTGCCAGTAGTATGGAGACAGGGGGCACGGTCTATGGCTACACCTTC.

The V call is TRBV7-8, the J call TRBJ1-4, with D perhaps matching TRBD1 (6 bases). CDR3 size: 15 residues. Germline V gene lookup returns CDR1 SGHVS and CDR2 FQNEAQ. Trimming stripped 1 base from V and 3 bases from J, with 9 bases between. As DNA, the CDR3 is TGTGCCAGCAGCTTAGGATCAGGGGCTAATGAAAAACTGTTTTTT. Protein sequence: CASSLGSGANEKLFF. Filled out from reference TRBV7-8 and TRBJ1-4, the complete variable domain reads GAGVSQSPRYKVAKRGQDVALRCDPISGHVSLFWYQQALGQGPEFLTYFQNEAQLDKSGLPSDRFFAERPEGSVSTLKIQRTQQEDSAVYLCASSLGSGANEKLFFGSGTQLSVL.

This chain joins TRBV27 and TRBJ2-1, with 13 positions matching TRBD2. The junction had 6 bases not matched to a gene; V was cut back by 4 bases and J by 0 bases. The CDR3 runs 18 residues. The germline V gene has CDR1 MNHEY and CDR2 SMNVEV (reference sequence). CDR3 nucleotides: TGTGCCAGCAGTTGGGGACTAGCGGGGAAAAGCTCCTACAATGAGCAGTTCTTC. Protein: CASSWGLAGKSSYNEQFF.

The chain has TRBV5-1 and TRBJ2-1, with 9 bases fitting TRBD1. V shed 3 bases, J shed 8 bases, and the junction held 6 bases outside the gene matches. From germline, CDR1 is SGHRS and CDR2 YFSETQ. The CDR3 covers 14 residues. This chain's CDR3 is CASSSDRGYHEQFF. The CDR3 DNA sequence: TGCGCCAGCAGCTCAGACAGGGGGTATCATGAGCAGTTCTTC.

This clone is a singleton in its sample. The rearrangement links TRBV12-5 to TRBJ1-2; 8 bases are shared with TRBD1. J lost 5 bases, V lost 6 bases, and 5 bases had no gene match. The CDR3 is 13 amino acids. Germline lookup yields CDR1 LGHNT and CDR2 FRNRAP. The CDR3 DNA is TGTGCTAGTGGCCCTGGACAGGGATATGGCTACACCTTC. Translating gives CASGPGQGYGYTF.

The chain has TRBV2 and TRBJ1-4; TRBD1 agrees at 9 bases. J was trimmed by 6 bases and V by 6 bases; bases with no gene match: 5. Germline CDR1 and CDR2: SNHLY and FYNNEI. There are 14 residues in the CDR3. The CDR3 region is CASRGRTGDEKLFF. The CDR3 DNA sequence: TGTGCCAGCAGGGGGCGGACAGGGGATGAAAAACTGTTTTTT.

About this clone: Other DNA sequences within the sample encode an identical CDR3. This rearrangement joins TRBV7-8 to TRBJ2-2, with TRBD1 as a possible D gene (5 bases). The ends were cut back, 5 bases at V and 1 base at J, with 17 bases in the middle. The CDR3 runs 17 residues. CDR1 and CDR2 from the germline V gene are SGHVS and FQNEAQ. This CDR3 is CASSTQFDRLNTGELFF. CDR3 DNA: TGTGCCAGCAGCACGCAATTCGACAGATTGAACACCGGGGAGCTGTTTTTT.

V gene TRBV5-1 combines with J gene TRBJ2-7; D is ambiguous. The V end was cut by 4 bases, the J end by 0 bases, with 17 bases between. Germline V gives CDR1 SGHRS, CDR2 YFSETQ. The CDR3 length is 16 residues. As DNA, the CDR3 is TGCGCCAGCAGCCCGACCCCTCCAGGCCTCTCCTACGAGCAGTACTTC. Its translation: CASSPTPPGLSYEQYF. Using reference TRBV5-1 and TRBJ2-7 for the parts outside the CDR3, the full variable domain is KAGVTQTPRYLIKTRGQQVTLSCSPISGHRSVSWYQQTPGQGLQFLFEYFSETQRNKGNFPGRFSGRQFSNSRSEMNVSTLELGDSALYLCASSPTPPGLSYEQYFGPGTRLTVT.